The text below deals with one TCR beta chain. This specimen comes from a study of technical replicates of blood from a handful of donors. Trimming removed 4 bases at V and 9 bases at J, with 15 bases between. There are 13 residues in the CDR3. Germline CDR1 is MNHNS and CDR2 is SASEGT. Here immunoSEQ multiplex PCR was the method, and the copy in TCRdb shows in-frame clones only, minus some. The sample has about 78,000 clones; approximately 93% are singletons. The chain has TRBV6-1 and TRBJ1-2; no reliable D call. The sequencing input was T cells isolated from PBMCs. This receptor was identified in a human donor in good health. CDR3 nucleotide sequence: TGTGCCAGCAGTGCCTGGAGGGAAAAGAGCTACACCTTC. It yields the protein CASSAWREKSYTF.